Following are 13 T cell receptor beta chains from one sample sequenced in a study of patients and donors after allogeneic stem cell transplantation. TCRdb ran MiXCR on the RT-PCR reads and lists one entry per CDR3 protein. The sample yields around 200,000 distinct CDR3 sequences, 35% to 45% seen once. The specimen sequenced was blood, either unsorted or a sorted T cell fraction (not recorded which). These receptors originate from a human donor who was either an allogeneic HSCT recipient or a stem cell or donor lymphocyte infusion donor (not recorded which). It is not recorded whose cells these are; they may come from a transplant donor.

This clonotype was counted between two and nine times. The chain recombines TRBV10-3 with TRBJ1-1, with D perhaps TRBD1 (5 bases). CDR3 length equals 15 residues. V lost 6 bases and J lost 0, with 14 bases in between. Per germline, CDR1 ENHRY and CDR2 SYGVKD. The CDR3 loop is CAIRGDGVLNTEAFF. As DNA, the CDR3 is TGTGCCATCAGGGGGGACGGAGTCCTGAACACTGAAGCTTTCTTT.

This sequence joins TRBV11-2 and TRBJ2-3; D not certain. V shed 6 bases and J shed 0 bases, with 13 bases lying between them. Germline V gene lookup returns CDR1 SGHAT and CDR2 FQNNGV. This CDR3 comprises 15 residues. As DNA, the CDR3 is TGTGCCAGCAGTCCCAGACCATCTAGCACAGATACGCAGTATTTT. Translation gives CASSPRPSSTDTQYF.

This chain joins TRBV12-3 or TRBV12-4 and TRBJ1-4; D uncertain. The ends were cut back, 5 bases at V and 0 bases at J, with 10 bases in the middle. This CDR3 comprises 15 residues. CDR3: CASSEQRATNEKLFF. DNA of the CDR3: TGTGCCAGCAGTGAGCAGAGAGCAACTAATGAAAAACTGTTTTTT.

The rearrangement joins TRBV20-1 to TRBJ2-1; D unresolved. The V end lost 0 bases, the J end lost 1 base, and 10 bases lay between the germline ends. This CDR3 spans 15 amino acids. Per germline, CDR1 DFQATT and CDR2 SNEGSKA (reference sequence). The chain's CDR3 is CSAREGWSSYNEQFF. Written as DNA, the CDR3 is TGCAGTGCTAGAGAGGGGTGGTCTTCCTACAATGAGCAGTTCTTC.

The rearrangement uses TRBV9 and TRBJ2-3, with 8 positions matching TRBD2. The length of the CDR3 is 17 residues. Germline V gene data show CDR1 as SGDLS and CDR2 as YYNGEE. Trimming cost V 0 bases and J 0 bases; bases outside gene matches: 6. CDR3 loop: CASSVGRTSRSTDTQYF. The DNA of the CDR3 is TGTGCCAGCAGCGTAGGCCGGACTAGCCGTAGCACAGATACGCAGTATTTT.

The chain uses TRBV12-3 or TRBV12-4 and TRBJ1-2; 9 bases map to TRBD1. The CDR3 length is 13 residues. J lost 6 bases, V lost 3 bases, and 2 bases had no gene match. The CDR3 here is CASSFDRGDGYTF. The CDR3 nucleotides are TGTGCCAGCAGTTTTGACAGGGGGGATGGCTACACCTTC.

J is TRBJ1-1 and V is TRBV27; no definite D call. V shed 0 bases and J shed 1 base, with 6 bases lying between them. The CDR3 spans 14 residues. The germline CDR1 and CDR2 sequences are MNHEY and SMNVEV (reference sequence). This chain's CDR3 is CASSLSMQNTEAFF. The CDR3 DNA follows: TGTGCCAGCAGTTTATCGATGCAGAACACTGAAGCTTTCTTT.

V and J are TRBV30 and TRBJ1-2; D is unresolved. V lost 0 bases, J lost 6 bases, and 11 bases lay in between. The CDR3 length is 13 residues. Looked up from germline, CDR1 is GTSNPN and CDR2 is SVGIG (reference sequence). The CDR3 DNA is TGTGCCTGGAGTGTAATGGGAACTGATGGCTACACCTTC. Translating it yields CAWSVMGTDGYTF.

The chain couples TRBV19 to TRBJ1-1, with TRBD1 as a possible D gene (5 bases). The V end was cut by 3 bases, the J end by 5 bases, with 19 bases between. CDR1 and CDR2 from the germline V gene are LNHDA and SQIVND (reference sequence). There are 16 residues in the CDR3. CDR3 loop: CASSIRPGNRGTEAFF. The CDR3 nucleotides are TGTGCCAGTAGTATCCGTCCAGGGAACCGTGGGACTGAAGCTTTCTTT. Full variable domain (outside the CDR3, taken from reference TRBV19 and TRBJ1-1): DGGITQSPKYLFRKEGQNVTLSCEQNLNHDAMYWYRQDPGQGLRLIYYSQIVNDFQKGDIAEGYSVSREKKESFPLTVTSAQKNPTAFYLCASSIRPGNRGTEAFFGQGTRLTVV.

The gene calls are TRBV20-1 and TRBJ1-5; possible D gene TRBD1, 5 bases. Trimming left V 3 bases short and J 0 bases short, with 18 bases between. The germline CDR1 and CDR2 sequences are DFQATT and SNEGSKA (reference sequence). This CDR3 contains 17 residues. As DNA, the CDR3 is TGCAGTGCTAGGGAGACAGACGTTTGGTTTAGCAATCAGCCCCAGCATTTT. It encodes CSARETDVWFSNQPQHF.

The chain couples TRBV3-1 to TRBJ1-1; TRBD1 might be the D (5 bases). Germline V gene data show CDR1 as LGHDT and CDR2 as YNNKEL (reference sequence). The CDR3 is 15 amino acids. Trimming stripped 3 bases from V and 3 bases from J, with 14 bases between. The CDR3 bases are TGTGCCAGCAGCCAGGGGGGTAATGGGGACACTGAAGCTTTCTTT. It yields the protein CASSQGGNGDTEAFF.

The V and J genes are TRBV29-1 and TRBJ2-5; no firm D call. The germline gives CDR1 SQVTM, CDR2 ANQGSEA. V lost 8 bases, J lost 0 bases, and 13 bases lay in between. The CDR3 is 13 residues long. The CDR3 sequence is CSFKRQYQETQYF. CDR3 bases: TGCAGCTTTAAAAGGCAGTACCAAGAGACCCAGTACTTC.

This clonotype was counted between two and nine times. The rearrangement links TRBV5-1 to TRBJ2-1; 9 bases are shared with TRBD1. This CDR3 region has 17 residues. After removal of 3 bases from V and 8 bases from J, the junction contained 15 bases not matched to a gene. Germline values: CDR1 SGHRS, CDR2 YFSETQ. The DNA for the CDR3 is TGCGCCAGCAGCTGGAATCCGGGACAGGGTTTAGTGGATGAGCAGTTCTTC. Protein: CASSWNPGQGLVDEQFF.